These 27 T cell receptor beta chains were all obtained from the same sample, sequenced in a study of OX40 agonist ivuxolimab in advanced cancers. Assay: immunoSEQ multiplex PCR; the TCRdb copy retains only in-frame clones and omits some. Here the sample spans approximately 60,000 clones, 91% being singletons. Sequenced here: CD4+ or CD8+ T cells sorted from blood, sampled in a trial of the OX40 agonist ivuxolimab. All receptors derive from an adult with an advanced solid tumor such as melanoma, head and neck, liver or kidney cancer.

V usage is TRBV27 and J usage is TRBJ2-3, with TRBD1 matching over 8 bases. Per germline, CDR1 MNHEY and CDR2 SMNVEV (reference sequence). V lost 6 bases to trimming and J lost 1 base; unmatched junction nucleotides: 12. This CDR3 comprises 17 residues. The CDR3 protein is CASSSPRQGWGTDTQYF. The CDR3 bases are TGTGCCAGCAGCTCCCCGCGACAGGGGTGGGGCACAGATACGCAGTATTTT.

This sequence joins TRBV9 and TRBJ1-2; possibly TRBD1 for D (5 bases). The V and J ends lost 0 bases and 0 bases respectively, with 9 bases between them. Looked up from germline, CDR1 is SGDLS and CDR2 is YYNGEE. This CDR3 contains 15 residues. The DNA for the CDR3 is TGTGCCAGCAGCGTAGGAGGACAAGCTAACTATGGCTACACCTTC. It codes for CASSVGGQANYGYTF.

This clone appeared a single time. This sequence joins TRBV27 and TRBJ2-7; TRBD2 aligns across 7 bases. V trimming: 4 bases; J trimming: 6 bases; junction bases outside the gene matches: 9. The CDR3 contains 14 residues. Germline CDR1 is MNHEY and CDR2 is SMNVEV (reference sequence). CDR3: CASSYLSGTGEQYF. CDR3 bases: TGTGCCAGCAGTTACCTCAGCGGGACCGGCGAGCAGTACTTC.

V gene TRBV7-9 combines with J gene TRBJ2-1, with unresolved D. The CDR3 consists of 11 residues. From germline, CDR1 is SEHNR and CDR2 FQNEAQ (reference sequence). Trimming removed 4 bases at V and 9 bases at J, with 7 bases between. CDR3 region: CASSSPAEQFF. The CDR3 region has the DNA TGTGCCAGCAGCTCCCCAGCTGAGCAGTTCTTC.

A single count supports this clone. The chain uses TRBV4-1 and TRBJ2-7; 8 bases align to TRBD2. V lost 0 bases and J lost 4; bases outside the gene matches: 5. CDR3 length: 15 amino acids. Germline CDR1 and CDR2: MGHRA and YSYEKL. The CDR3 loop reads CASSQDEAGVYEQYF. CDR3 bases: TGCGCCAGCAGCCAAGATGAAGCGGGAGTATACGAGCAGTACTTC.

The CDR3 sequence is CASSPRLSNPYNEQFF. CDR3 coding DNA: TGTGCCAGCAGCCCCCGACTAAGCAATCCTTACAATGAGCAGTTCTTC. The rearrangement uses TRBV21-1 and TRBJ2-1; the DNA was not used to check the table's D call, TRBD2. TRBV21-1 is a pseudogene locus. This CDR3 has 16 amino acids.

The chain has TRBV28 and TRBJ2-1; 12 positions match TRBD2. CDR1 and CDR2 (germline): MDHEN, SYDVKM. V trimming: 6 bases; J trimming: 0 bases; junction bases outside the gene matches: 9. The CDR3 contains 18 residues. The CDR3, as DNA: TGTGCCAGCAGCCCTAGGGGACTAGCGGGTAGCTCCTACAATGAGCAGTTCTTC. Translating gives CASSPRGLAGSSYNEQFF.

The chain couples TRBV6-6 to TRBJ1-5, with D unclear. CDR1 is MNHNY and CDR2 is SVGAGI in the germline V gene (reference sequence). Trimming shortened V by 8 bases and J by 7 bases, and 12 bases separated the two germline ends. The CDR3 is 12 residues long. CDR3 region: CASGWGGQPQHF. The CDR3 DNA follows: TGTGCCAGCGGGTGGGGTGGGCAGCCCCAGCATTTT.

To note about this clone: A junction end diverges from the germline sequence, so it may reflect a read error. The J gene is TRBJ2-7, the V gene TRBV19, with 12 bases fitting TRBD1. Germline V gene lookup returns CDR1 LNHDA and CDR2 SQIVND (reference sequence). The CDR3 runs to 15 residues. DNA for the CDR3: TGTGCCAGGAGTAAACGGGGACAGGGGGCGAAGGAGCAGTACTTC. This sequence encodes CARSKRGQGAKEQYF.

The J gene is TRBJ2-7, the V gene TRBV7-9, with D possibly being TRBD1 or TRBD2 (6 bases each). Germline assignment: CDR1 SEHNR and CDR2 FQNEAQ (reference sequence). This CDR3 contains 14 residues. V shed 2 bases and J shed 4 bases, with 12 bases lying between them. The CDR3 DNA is TGTGCCAGCAGCTTACTCGGGGGCAGGTACGAGCAGTACTTC. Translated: CASSLLGGRYEQYF.

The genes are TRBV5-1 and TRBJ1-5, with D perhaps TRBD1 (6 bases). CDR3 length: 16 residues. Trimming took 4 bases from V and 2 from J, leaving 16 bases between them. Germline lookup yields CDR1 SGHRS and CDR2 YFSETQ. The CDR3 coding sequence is TGCGCCAGCAGCCCCGGGGGGGGGCAGCGCAATCAGCCCCAGCATTTT. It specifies CASSPGGGQRNQPQHF.

The CDR3 bases are TGTGCCAGCAGCATAGGACAGGGGGCGTACGAGCAGTACTTC. Translating it yields CASSIGQGAYEQYF. The chain couples TRBV9 to TRBJ2-7; the match to TRBD1 covers 11 bases. V gave up 4 bases and J gave up 4 bases; unmatched junction bases: 4. CDR3 size: 14 residues. Germline values: CDR1 SGDLS, CDR2 YYNGEE.

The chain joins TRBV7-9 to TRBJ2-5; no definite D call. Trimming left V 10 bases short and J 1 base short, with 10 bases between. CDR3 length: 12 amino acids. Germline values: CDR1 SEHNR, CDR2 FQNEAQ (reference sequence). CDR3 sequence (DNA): TGTGCCACCAGACCAGCCCAAGAGACCCAGTACTTC. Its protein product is CATRPAQETQYF.

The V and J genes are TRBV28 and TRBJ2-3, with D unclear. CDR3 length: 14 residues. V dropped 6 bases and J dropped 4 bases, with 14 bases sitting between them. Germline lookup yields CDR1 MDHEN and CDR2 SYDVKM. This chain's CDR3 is CASRPPTMADTQYF. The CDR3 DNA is TGTGCCAGCAGGCCTCCTACTATGGCAGATACGCAGTATTTT.

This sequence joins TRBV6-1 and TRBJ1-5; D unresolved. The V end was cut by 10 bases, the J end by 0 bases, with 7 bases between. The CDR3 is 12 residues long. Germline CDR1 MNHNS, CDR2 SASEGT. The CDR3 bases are TGTGCCACAGGTTATAGCAATCAGCCCCAGCATTTT. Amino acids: CATGYSNQPQHF.

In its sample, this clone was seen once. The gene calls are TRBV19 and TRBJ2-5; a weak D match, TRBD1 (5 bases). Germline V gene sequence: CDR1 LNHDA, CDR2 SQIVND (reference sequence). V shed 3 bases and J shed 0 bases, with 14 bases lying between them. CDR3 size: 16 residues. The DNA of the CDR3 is TGTGCCAGTAGTATTTGGCAGGGCAGAAACCAAGAGACCCAGTACTTC. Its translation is CASSIWQGRNQETQYF.

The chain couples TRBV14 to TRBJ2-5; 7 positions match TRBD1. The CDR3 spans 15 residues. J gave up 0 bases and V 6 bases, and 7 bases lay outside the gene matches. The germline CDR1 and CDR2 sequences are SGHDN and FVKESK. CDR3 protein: CASRQTGTYQETQYF. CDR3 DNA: TGTGCCAGCAGACAGACAGGGACCTACCAAGAGACCCAGTACTTC.

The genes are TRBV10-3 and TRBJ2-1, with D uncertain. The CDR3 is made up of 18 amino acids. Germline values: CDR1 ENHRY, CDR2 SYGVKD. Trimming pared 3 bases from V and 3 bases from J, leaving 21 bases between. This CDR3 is CAISDYLGSTFFYNEQFF. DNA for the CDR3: TGTGCCATCAGTGACTACCTTGGATCCACTTTCTTCTACAATGAGCAGTTCTTC.

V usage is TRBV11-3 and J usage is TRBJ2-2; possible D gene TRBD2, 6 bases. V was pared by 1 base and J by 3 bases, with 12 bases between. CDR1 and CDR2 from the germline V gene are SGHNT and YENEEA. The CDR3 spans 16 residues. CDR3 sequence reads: CASSLGGSGHTGELFF. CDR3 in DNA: TGTGCCAGCAGCTTAGGCGGTAGCGGACACACCGGGGAGCTGTTTTTT. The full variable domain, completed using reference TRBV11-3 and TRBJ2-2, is EAGVVQSPRYKIIEKKQPVAFWCNPISGHNTLYWYLQNLGQGPELLIRYENEEAVDDSQLPKDRFSAERLKGVDSTLKIQPAELGDSAVYLCASSLGGSGHTGELFFGEGSRLTVL.

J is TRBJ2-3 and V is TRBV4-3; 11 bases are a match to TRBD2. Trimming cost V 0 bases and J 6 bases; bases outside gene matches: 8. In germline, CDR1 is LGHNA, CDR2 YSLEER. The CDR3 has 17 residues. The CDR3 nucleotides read TGCGCCAGCAGCCAAGATCTAGGGACTAGCGGTCACGATACGCAGTATTTT. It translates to CASSQDLGTSGHDTQYF.

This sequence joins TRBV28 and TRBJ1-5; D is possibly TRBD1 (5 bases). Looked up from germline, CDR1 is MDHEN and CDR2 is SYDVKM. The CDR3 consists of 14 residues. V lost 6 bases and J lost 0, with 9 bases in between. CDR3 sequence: CASSPDSSNQPQHF. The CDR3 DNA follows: TGTGCCAGCAGCCCCGACAGTAGCAATCAGCCCCAGCATTTT.

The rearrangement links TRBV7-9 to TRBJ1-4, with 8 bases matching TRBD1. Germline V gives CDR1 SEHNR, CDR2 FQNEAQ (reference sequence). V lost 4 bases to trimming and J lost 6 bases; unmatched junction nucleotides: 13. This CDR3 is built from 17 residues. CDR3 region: CASSSGLKQGVDEKLFF. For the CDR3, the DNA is TGTGCCAGCAGCTCCGGACTAAAACAGGGGGTGGATGAAAAACTGTTTTTT.

The CDR3 coding sequence is TGTGCCAGCAAAGAGCGGGAGTTCTACAATGAGCAGTTCTTC. It translates to CASKEREFYNEQFF. The gene calls are TRBV2 and TRBJ2-1, with 8 bases fitting TRBD2. V was clipped by 7 bases and J by 3 bases; unmatched bases: 5. The CDR3 consists of 14 residues. Germline V lookup: CDR1 SNHLY, CDR2 FYNNEI.

The CDR3 spells CASSLVVGGGTDTQYF. In nucleotides, the CDR3 is TGTGCCAGCAGTTTAGTCGTCGGAGGGGGCACAGATACGCAGTATTTT. The rearrangement links TRBV27 to TRBJ2-3; D perhaps matches TRBD2 (6 bases). V dropped 2 bases and J dropped 1 base, with 13 bases sitting between them. Germline loops: CDR1 MNHEY, CDR2 SMNVEV (reference sequence). The CDR3 runs 16 residues.

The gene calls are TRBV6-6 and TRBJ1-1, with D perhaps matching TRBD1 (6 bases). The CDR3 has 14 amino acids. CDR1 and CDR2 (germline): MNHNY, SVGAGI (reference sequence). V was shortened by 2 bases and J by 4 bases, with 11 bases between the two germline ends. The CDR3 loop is CASSYTRGGTEAFF. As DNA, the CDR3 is TGTGCCAGCAGTTACACCAGGGGAGGCACTGAAGCTTTCTTT.

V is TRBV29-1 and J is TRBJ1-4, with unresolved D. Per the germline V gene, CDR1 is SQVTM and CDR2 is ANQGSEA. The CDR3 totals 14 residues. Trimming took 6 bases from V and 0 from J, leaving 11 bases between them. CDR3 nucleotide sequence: TGCAGCGTACCGGACTGCCCAACTAATGAAAAACTGTTTTTT. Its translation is CSVPDCPTNEKLFF.

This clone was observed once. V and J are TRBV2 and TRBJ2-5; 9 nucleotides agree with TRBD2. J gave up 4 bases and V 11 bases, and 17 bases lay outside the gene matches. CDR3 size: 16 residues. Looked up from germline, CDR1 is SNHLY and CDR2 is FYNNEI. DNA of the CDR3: TGTGCCCGCACGGGTCCGACGCGGGAGGGCCGAGAGACCCAGTACTTC. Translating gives CARTGPTREGRETQYF.